This TCR beta chain was captured by sequencing in a study of blood T cell repertoires in COVID-19. V was trimmed by 3 bases and J by 2 bases, leaving 10 bases between them. The CDR3 covers 14 residues. Germline CDR1 reads SNHLY; CDR2 reads FYNNEI. Profiled with immunoSEQ multiplex PCR; TCRdb holds only in-frame clones, not every one. The repertoire holds some 64,000 clones, over 75% seen once, with 3% to 4.5% in the top ten. The receptor was derived from a man between 65 and 80 years old with acute or convalescent COVID-19. What was sequenced was peripheral blood. J is TRBJ1-2 and V is TRBV2, with a tentative D call TRBD1 (5 bases). The DNA of the CDR3 is TGTGCCAGCAGTGAGCTGGGGCAGAACTATGGCTACACCTTC. Residues: CASSELGQNYGYTF.